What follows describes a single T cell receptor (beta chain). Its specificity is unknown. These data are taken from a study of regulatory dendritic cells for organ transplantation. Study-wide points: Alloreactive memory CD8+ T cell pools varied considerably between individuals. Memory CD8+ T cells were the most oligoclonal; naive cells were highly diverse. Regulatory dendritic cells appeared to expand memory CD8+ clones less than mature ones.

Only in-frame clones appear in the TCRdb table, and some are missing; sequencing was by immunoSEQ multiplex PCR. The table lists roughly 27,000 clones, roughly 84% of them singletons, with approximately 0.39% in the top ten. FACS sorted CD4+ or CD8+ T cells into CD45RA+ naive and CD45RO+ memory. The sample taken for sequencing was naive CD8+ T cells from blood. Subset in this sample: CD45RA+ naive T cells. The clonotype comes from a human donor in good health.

DNA of the CDR3: TGTGCCAGTAGTCGGCCAGGTATCGATGAGCAGTTCTTC. It codes for CASSRPGIDEQFF. This chain connects TRBV19 to TRBJ2-1; D is unresolved. Trimming pared 5 bases from V and 8 bases from J, leaving 13 bases between. CDR3 length equals 13 residues. CDR1 and CDR2 (germline): LNHDA, SQIVND (reference sequence).